The clone carrying this T cell receptor beta chain is deemed large (0.1 to 1%). The antigen is undetermined. The source of the sample is a study of vaccination and CD4 T cells after COVID-19. Findings and limits, study-wide: Of the reactive clones in convalescent patients, a median roughly 88% showed up only post-vaccination.

At the Johns Hopkins FTIC core, DNA taken from cultured CD4+ T cells was sequenced by way of the Oncomine TCR Beta short-read assay. Genomic DNA was isolated from cultured CD4+ T cells. TCRdb passed the PCR reads through MiXCR, listing each CDR3 protein once. The sample holds a few thousand distinct CDR3 sequences, 34% seen once. Germline-derived CDR1 and CDR2 are LNHDA and SQIVND (reference sequence). V was clipped by 5 bases and J by 4 bases, with 12 bases between them. The CDR3 contains 13 residues. This sample's treatment: roughly 10-day PBMC culture with coronavirus spike peptide pools or control peptides (ViraFEST assay).

Here the sequenced sample was CD4+ T cells from blood, cultured in vitro, taken after SARS-CoV-2 vaccination. V usage is TRBV19 and J usage is TRBJ2-7; D may be TRBD1 (7 bases). The source is a human donor who had recovered from COVID-19. The CDR3 DNA reads TGTGCCAGTAGTCGAGCAGGGGGGTACGAGCAGTACTTC. Translated: CASSRAGGYEQYF.